This T cell receptor beta chain is drawn from a study of glioma-infiltrating T cells. On the study more broadly: Samples included WHO grade II oligodendrogliomas or astrocytomas and initial-diagnosis grade IV glioblastomas. Study findings and constraints: Tissue and blood shared very few CDR3 sequences.

A note on this clonotype: Its antigen is as yet unknown. This may come from a read error, since a much larger clone is one base off.

V lost 4 bases and J lost 6; bases outside the gene matches: 2. From germline, CDR1 is MNHGY and CDR2 SVAAGI. The CDR3 consists of 13 residues. The iRepertoire nested amplicon-rescue multiplex PCR amplified TCR alpha and beta CDR3s from RNA. TCRdb independently ran MiXCR on the multiplex PCR reads; one entry per CDR3 protein. The repertoire holds 400,000 or so distinct CDR3 sequences, roughly two fifths seen once, with 12% in the top ten. The sample taken for sequencing was glioma tissue, nonneoplastic brain tissue, or PBMCs (not recorded which). The receptor's source is a human donor with low-grade glioma or glioblastoma, undergoing nonglioma brain surgery, or in good health (not recorded which). The V gene is TRBV6-9, the J gene TRBJ2-1, with 8 bases identical to TRBD1. CDR3 sequence reads: CASSWTGSNEQFF. CDR3 sequence (DNA): TGTGCCAGCAGTTGGACAGGGAGCAATGAGCAGTTCTTC.